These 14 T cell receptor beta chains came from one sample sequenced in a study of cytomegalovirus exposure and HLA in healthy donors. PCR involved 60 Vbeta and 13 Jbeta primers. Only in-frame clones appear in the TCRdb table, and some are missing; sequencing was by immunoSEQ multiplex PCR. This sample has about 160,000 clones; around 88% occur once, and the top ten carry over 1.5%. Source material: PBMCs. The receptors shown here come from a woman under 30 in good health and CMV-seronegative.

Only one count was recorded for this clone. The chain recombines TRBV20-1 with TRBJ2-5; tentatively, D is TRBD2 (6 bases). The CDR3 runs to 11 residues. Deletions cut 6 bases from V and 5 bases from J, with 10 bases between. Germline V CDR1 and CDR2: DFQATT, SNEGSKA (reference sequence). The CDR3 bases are TGCAGTGCCCCACGGGGGGAGACCCAGTACTTC. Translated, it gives CSAPRGETQYF.

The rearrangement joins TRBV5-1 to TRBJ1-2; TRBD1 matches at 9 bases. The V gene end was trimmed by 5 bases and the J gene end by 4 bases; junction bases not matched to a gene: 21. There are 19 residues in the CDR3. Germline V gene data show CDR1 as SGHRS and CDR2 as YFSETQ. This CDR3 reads CASRDFAGTGRRRGYGYTF. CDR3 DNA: TGCGCCAGCAGGGACTTCGCGGGGACAGGGAGGAGAAGGGGCTATGGCTACACCTTC.

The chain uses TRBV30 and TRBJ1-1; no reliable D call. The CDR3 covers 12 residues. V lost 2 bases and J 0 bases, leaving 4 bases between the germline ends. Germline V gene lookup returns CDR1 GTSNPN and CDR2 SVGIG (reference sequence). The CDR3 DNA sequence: TGTGCCTGGAGTATAATGAACACTGAAGCTTTCTTT. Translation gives CAWSIMNTEAFF.

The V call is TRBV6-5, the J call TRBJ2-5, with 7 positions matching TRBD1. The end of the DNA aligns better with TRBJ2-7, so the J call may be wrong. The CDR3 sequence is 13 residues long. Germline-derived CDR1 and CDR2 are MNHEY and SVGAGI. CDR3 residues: CASSLQGTYEQYF. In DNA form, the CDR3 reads TGTGCCAGCAGCCTACAGGGGACCTACGAGCAGTACTTC.

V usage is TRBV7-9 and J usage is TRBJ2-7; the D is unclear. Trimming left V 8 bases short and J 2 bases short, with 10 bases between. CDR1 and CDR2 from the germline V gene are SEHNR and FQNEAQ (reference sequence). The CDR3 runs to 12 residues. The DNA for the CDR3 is TGTGCCAGCTCAGACTTTACCTACGAGCAGTACTTC. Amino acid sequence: CASSDFTYEQYF.

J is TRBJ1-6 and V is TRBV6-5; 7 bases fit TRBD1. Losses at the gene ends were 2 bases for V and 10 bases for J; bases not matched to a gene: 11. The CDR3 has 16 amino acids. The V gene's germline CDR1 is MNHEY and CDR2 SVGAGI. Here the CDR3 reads CASSYRVQGKRSPLHF. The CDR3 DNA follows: TGTGCCAGCAGTTACCGAGTACAGGGGAAACGGTCACCCCTCCACTTT.

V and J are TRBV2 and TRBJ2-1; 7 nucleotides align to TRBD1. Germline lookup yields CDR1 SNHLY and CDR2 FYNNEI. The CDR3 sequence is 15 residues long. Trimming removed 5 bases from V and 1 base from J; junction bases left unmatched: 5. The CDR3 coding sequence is TGTGCCAGCAGTTCCGACAGGGCTTCCTACAATGAGCAGTTCTTC. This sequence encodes CASSSDRASYNEQFF.

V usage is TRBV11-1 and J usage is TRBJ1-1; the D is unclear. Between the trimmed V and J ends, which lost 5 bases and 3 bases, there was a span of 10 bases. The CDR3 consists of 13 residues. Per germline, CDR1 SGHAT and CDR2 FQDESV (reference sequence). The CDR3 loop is CASSPRLDTEAFF. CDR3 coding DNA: TGTGCCAGCAGCCCGCGGCTGGACACTGAAGCTTTCTTT.

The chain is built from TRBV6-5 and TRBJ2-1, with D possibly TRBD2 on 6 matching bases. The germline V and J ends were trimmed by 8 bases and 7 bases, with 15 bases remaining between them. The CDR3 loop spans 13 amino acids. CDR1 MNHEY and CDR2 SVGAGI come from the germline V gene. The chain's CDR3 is CASGTRASNEQFF. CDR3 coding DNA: TGTGCCAGCGGGACTCGTGCGAGTAATGAGCAGTTCTTC.

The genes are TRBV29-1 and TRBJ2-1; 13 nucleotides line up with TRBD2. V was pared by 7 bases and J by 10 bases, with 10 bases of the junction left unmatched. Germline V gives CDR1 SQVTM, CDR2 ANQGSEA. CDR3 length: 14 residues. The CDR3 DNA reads TGCAGCGCCGGACTAGCGGGGGTCCCTGGGGAGCAGTTCTTC. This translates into CSAGLAGVPGEQFF.

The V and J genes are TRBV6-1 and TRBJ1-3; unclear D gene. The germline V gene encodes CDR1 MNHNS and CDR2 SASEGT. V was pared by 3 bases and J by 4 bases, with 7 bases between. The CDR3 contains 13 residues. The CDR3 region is CASSDNFGNTIYF. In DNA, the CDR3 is TGTGCCAGCAGTGACAACTTCGGAAACACCATATATTTT.

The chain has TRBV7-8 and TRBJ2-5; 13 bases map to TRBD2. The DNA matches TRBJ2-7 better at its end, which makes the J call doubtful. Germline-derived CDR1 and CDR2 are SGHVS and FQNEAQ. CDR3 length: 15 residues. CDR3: CASSPGLAGVHEQYF. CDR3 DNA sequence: TGTGCCAGCAGCCCCGGACTAGCGGGAGTCCACGAGCAGTACTTC.

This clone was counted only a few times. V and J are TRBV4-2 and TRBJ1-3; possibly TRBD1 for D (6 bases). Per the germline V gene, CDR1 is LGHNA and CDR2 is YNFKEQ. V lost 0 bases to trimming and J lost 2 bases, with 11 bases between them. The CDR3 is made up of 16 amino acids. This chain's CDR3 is CASSQEQGETGNTIYF. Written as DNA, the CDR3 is TGTGCCAGCAGCCAAGAACAGGGTGAAACTGGAAACACCATATATTTT.

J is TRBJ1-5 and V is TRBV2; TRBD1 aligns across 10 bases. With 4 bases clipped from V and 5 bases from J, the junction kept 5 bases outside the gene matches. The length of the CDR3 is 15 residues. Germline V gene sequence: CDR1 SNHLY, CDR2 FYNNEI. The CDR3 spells CASSGGTGEYQPQHF. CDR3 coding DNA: TGTGCCAGCAGTGGGGGGACAGGGGAGTATCAGCCCCAGCATTTT.